The entry that follows covers one TCR beta chain sequence. This CDR3 spans 13 amino acids. Deletions cut 5 bases from V and 1 base from J, with 8 bases between. Germline lookup yields CDR1 MNHNS and CDR2 SASEGT. Method: immunoSEQ multiplex PCR; TCRdb's copy keeps in-frame clones and lacks some. The table shows about 24,000 clones, with 70% to 90% occurring only once. This sample is part of a study of T cell changes during pregnancy in multiple sclerosis. The clonotype comes from a female donor in good health, enrolled as a control in a pregnancy study. Specimen: CD4+ T cells from peripheral blood mononuclear cells, collected in the first trimester of pregnancy. The gene calls are TRBV6-1 and TRBJ1-1; no firm D call. CDR3 sequence (DNA): TGTGCCAGCAGTATAAACAGGAACACTGAAGCTTTCTTT. This translates into CASSINRNTEAFF.